The source of this T cell receptor beta chain is a study of T cell responses to AZD1222 COVID-19 vaccine. Regarding the study as a whole: With two AZD1222 doses given, Spike-specific TCR breadth and depth both rose. Clonal diversity may have been underestimated in mostly white British donors.

Method: immunoSEQ multiplex PCR; TCRdb's copy keeps in-frame clones and lacks some. The sample has about 140,000 clones. V was pared by 6 bases and J by 0 bases, with 8 bases between. Germline CDR1 is MNHEY and CDR2 is SVGAGI. This CDR3 has 13 residues. With regard to this clone: Its cognate antigen is unknown.

The receptor was derived from an adult in good health. The chain couples TRBV6-5 to TRBJ1-2, with D tentatively TRBD1 (6 bases). Sequencing was carried out using peripheral blood. The CDR3 DNA follows: TGTGCCAGCAGAACAGGGTCTAACTATGGCTACACCTTC. Encoded protein: CASRTGSNYGYTF.